This T cell receptor (beta chain) was captured by sequencing in a study of T cells in women clearing cervical HPV infection. Looking at the study overall: Cases: HPV16-related CIN3 or worse on histology, a couple of invasive cancers.

As regards this clone: Read sequence stops 3 residues before the CDR3 end, and the germline J gene provides the missing end.

Trimming left V 6 bases short and J 5 bases short, with 15 bases between. The germline gives CDR1 SGHAT, CDR2 FQNNGV. The CDR3 length is 14 residues. Using immunoSEQ multiplex PCR, the repertoire was profiled, and TCRdb retains in-frame clones only, with some absent. This repertoire includes under 45,000 clones. Sequencing was done on a sample of blood buffy coat. V usage is TRBV11-2 and J usage is TRBJ2-3, with D maybe TRBD2 (6 bases). This TCR came from a woman aged 18 to 75 with a cervical HPV16 infection that either progressed to CIN3+ or cleared (not recorded which). The DNA read from the CDR3 is TGTGCCAGCAGACCCCGGGACTGGGTAGATACG. It specifies CASRPRDWVDT. The complete CDR3 reads CASRPRDWVDTQYF. Complete variable domain (other parts from reference TRBV11-2 and TRBJ2-3): EAGVAQSPRYKIIEKRQSVAFWCNPISGHATLYWYQQILGQGPKLLIQFQNNGVVDDSQLPKDRFSAERLKGVDSTLKIQPAKLEDSAVYLCASRPRDWVDTQYFGPGTRLTVL.